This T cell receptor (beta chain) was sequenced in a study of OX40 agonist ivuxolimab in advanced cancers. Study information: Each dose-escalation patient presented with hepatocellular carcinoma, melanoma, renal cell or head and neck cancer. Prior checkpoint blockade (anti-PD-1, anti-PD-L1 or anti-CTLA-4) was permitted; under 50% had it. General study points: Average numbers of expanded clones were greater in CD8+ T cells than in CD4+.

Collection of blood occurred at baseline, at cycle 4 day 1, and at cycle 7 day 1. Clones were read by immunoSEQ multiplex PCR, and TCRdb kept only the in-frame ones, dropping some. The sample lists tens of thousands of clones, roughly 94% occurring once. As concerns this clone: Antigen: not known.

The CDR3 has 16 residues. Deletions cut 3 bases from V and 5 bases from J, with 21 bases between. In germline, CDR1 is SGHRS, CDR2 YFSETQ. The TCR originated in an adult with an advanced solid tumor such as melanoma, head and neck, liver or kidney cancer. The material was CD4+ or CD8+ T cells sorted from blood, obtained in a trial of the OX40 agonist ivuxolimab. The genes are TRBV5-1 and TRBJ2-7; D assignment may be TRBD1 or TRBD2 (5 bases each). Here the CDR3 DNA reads TGCGCCAGCAGCTCGAACCCCGGACACGGGATTGACGAGCAGTACTTC. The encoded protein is CASSSNPGHGIDEQYF.